This entry features one T cell receptor (beta chain) sequence. The antigen remains undetermined. No neoadjuvant therapy was given to the selected pancreatic ductal adenocarcinoma patients before their surgery. The data were obtained in a study of T cells in pancreatic ductal adenocarcinoma. The repertoire was sequenced with immunoSEQ multiplex PCR; TCRdb's copy has only in-frame clones and lacks some. The table records roughly 16,000 clones, about nine tenths of them present only once. Findings and limits, study-wide: Mean clonality was around 0.11 in tumors and roughly 0.072 in blood, not significantly different.

This CDR3 has 15 amino acids. V lost 3 bases, J lost 5 bases, and 4 bases stayed unmatched. Germline V CDR1 and CDR2: MRHNA, SNTAGT. The specimen sequenced was PBMCs. The sequence came from a human donor with pancreatic ductal adenocarcinoma. The chain recombines TRBV6-4 with TRBJ2-2; 9 bases fit TRBD2. CDR3 sequence reads: CASSDKRGVTGELFF. In nucleotides, the CDR3 is TGTGCCAGCAGTGATAAGCGGGGGGTTACCGGGGAGCTGTTTTTT.